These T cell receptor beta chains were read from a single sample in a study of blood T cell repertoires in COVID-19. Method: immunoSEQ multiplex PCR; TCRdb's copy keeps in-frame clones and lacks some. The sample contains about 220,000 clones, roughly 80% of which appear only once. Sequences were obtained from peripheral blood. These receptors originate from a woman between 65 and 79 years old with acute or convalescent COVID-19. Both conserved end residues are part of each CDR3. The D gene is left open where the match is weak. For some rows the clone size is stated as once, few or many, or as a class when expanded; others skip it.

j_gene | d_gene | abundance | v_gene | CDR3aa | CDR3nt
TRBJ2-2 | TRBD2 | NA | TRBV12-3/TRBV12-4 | CASRLAGAGELFF | TGTGCCAGCCGACTAGCGGGGGCCGGGGAGCTGTTTTTT
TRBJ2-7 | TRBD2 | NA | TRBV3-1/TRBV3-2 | CASSQVGLGFYEQYF | TGTGCCAGCAGCCAAGTGGGACTAGGATTCTACGAGCAGTACTTC
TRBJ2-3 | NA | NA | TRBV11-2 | CASTLGGGDTQYF | TGTGCCAGCACCCTCGGTGGGGGGGATACGCAGTATTTT
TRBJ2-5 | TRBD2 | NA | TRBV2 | CASNGRLAGVQETQYF | TGTGCCAGCAATGGGCGACTAGCGGGGGTACAAGAGACCCAGTACTTC
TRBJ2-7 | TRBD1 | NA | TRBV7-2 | CASSLLSTGASYEQYF | TGTGCCAGCAGCCTACTATCGACAGGGGCAAGCTACGAGCAGTACTTC
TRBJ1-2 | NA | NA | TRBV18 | CASSPVGANYGYTF | TGTGCCAGCTCACCCGTTGGAGCTAACTATGGCTACACCTTC
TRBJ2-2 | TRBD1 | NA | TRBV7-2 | CASSSGQGRTGELFF | TGTGCCAGCAGCTCGGGACAGGGGCGCACCGGGGAGCTGTTTTTT
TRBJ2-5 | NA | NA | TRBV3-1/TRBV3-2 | CASILRGQETQYF | TGTGCCAGCATATTGAGAGGCCAAGAGACCCAGTACTTC
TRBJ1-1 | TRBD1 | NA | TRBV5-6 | CASSFSKQGWTEAFF | TGTGCCAGCAGCTTTTCGAAACAGGGGTGGACTGAAGCTTTCTTT
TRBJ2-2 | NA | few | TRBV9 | CASRAGTQNTGELFF | TGTGCCAGCAGGGCCGGGACACAGAACACCGGGGAGCTGTTTTTT
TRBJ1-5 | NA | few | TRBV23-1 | CASSQSDRSNQPQHF | TGCGCCAGCAGTCAATCGGACAGAAGCAATCAGCCCCAGCATTTT
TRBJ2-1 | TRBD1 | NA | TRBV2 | CASSEAGLQGEQFF | TGTGCCAGCAGTGAAGCTGGATTACAGGGGGAGCAGTTCTTC
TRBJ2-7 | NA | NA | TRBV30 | CAWSRGPPVGEQYF | TGTGCCTGGAGTCGAGGGCCCCCCGTGGGCGAGCAGTACTTC
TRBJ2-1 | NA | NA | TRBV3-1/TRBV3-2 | CASSQDRSGYNEQFF | TGTGCCAGCAGCCAAGATAGGTCGGGGTACAATGAGCAGTTCTTC
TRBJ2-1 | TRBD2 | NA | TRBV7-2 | CASRAATSGFGNEQFF | TGTGCCAGCAGGGCTGCGACTAGCGGATTTGGCAATGAGCAGTTCTTC
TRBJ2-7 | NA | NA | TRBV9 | CASSVGLEAGEQYF | TGTGCCAGCAGCGTAGGTTTGGAGGCGGGGGAGCAGTACTTC
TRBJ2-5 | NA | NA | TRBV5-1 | CASSSGEVETQYF | TGCGCCAGCAGCTCAGGGGAAGTGGAGACCCAGTACTTC
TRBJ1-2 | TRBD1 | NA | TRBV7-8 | CASSLGTGSIHGYTF | TGTGCCAGCAGCTTAGGGACAGGGAGTATACATGGCTACACCTTC
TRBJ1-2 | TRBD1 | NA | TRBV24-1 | CATSDPTGTGSNYGYTF | TGTGCCACCAGTGACCCTACCGGGACAGGGTCTAACTATGGCTACACCTTC
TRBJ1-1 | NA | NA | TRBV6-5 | CAVSSGRKAFF | TGTGCCGTCTCCAGTGGGAGGAAAGCTTTCTTT
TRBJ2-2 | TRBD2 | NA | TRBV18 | CASSSGLAEGELFF | TGTGCCAGCTCATCGGGACTAGCGGAAGGGGAGCTGTTTTTT
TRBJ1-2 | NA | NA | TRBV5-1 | CASSTQGQTPYYGYTF | TGCGCCAGCAGCACCCAAGGACAGACCCCCTACTATGGCTACACCTTC
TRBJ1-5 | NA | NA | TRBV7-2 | CASSFRQAGKPQHF | TGTGCCAGCAGCTTTAGACAGGCTGGTAAGCCCCAGCATTTT
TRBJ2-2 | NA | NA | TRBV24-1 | CATSDTGELFF | TGTGCCACGTCAGATACCGGGGAGCTGTTTTTT
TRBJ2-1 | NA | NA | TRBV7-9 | CASSLVGSSYNEQFF | TGTGCCAGCAGCTTAGTGGGCAGCTCCTACAATGAGCAGTTCTTC
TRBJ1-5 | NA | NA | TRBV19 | CASSIVTGRSNQPQHF | TGTGCCAGTAGTATAGTGACAGGAAGGAGCAATCAGCCCCAGCATTTT